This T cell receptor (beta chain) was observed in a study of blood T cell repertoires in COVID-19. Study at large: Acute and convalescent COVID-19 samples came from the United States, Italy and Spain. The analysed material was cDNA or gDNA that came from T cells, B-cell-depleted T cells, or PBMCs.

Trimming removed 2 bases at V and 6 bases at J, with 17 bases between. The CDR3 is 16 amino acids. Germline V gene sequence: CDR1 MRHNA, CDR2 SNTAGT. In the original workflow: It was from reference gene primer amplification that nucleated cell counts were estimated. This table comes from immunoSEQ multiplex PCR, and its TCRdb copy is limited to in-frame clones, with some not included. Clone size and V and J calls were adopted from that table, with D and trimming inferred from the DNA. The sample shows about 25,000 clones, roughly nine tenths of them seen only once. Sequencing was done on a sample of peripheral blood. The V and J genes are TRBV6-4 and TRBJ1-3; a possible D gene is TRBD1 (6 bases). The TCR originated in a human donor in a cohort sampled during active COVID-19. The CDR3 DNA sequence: TGTGCCAGCAGTGACCTCATGCAGAACAGGGAAAACACCATATATTTT. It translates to CASSDLMQNRENTIYF.